These 29 T cell receptor beta chains were all obtained from the same sample, sequenced in a study of CD8 T cells in ankylosing spondylitis. TCRdb analysed the 5' RACE reads with MiXCR anew, one entry per CDR3 protein. The data hold around 770,000 distinct CDR3 sequences, with 12% observed a single time. These receptors are not linked to any known antigen. Points from the study as a whole: Ankylosing spondylitis blood appeared to carry a characteristic TCR beta motif of under ten highly homologous variants.

The sample taken for sequencing was blood, either unsorted or a sorted T cell fraction (not recorded which). All receptors come from a male donor with ankylosing spondylitis.

This clonotype was counted ten times or more. V and J are TRBV12-3 or TRBV12-4 and TRBJ2-3, with 11 bases aligning to TRBD1. V was pared by 6 bases and J by 5 bases, with 4 bases of the junction left unmatched. CDR3 size: 14 residues. CDR3 sequence: CASSPDRGQDTQYF. As DNA, the CDR3 is TGTGCCAGCAGCCCGGACAGGGGGCAAGATACGCAGTATTTT.

This sequence joins TRBV6-1 and TRBJ1-5; D unclear. Germline CDR1 is MNHNS and CDR2 is SASEGT. The V gene lost 6 bases and the J gene lost 7 bases, with 13 bases spanning the gap. The CDR3 has 13 amino acids. The CDR3 region has the DNA TGTGCCAGCAGGTCAGATCTATGGCAGCCCCAGCATTTT. This translates into CASRSDLWQPQHF.

The V and J genes are TRBV20-1 and TRBJ2-5; D may correspond to TRBD1 or TRBD2 (6 bases each). V was pared by 4 bases and J by 5 bases, with 14 bases between. There are 13 residues in the CDR3. Germline V gene lookup returns CDR1 DFQATT and CDR2 SNEGSKA (reference sequence). The CDR3: CSANPGAGETQYF. In DNA, the CDR3 is TGCAGTGCTAACCCGGGGGCAGGGGAGACCCAGTACTTC.

This clonotype was found a few times. The chain is built from TRBV29-1 and TRBJ2-3; weak D call: TRBD2 (5 bases). CDR3 length: 13 residues. Trimming removed 0 bases at V and 4 bases at J, with 8 bases between. Germline CDR1 is SQVTM and CDR2 is ANQGSEA. The CDR3 here is CSVEDPGADTQYF. DNA for the CDR3: TGCAGCGTTGAAGACCCCGGGGCAGATACGCAGTATTTT.

This clonotype was counted between two and nine times. The rearrangement links TRBV20-1 to TRBJ2-6, with D maybe TRBD1 (6 bases). Germline CDR1 and CDR2: DFQATT and SNEGSKA (reference sequence). The germline V and J ends were trimmed by 3 bases and 2 bases, with 8 bases remaining between them. CDR3 length: 14 amino acids. The chain's CDR3 is CSARKGAGANVLTF. The CDR3 nucleotides read TGCAGTGCTAGGAAGGGGGCTGGGGCCAACGTCCTGACTTTC.

This clonotype occurred a few times. The chain links TRBV5-1 to TRBJ1-1; D is unclear. V was cut by 0 bases and J by 2 bases, with 8 bases left in between. The CDR3 loop spans 14 amino acids. The V gene's germline CDR1 is SGHRS and CDR2 YFSETQ. This chain's CDR3 is CASSLDMANTEAFF. The DNA of the CDR3 is TGCGCCAGCAGCTTGGATATGGCCAACACTGAAGCTTTCTTT.

This clonotype occurred a few times. The V gene is TRBV7-9, the J gene TRBJ2-5; D is ambiguous. Germline V gives CDR1 SEHNR, CDR2 FQNEAQ (reference sequence). This CDR3 spans 15 amino acids. Trimming pared 5 bases from V and 0 bases from J, leaving 13 bases between. CDR3 nucleotides: TGTGCCAGCAGCCCTCAGGCGGAACACCAAGAGACCCAGTACTTC. Its protein product is CASSPQAEHQETQYF.

The V and J genes are TRBV5-1 and TRBJ2-2, with 10 bases that match TRBD2. The CDR3 extends over 15 amino acids. The J segment lost 6 bases and the V segment lost 2 bases, leaving 4 bases of the junction unmatched. Germline loops: CDR1 SGHRS, CDR2 YFSETQ. CDR3: CASSFSGRTAGELFF. The CDR3 DNA reads as TGCGCCAGCAGCTTTAGCGGGAGGACGGCCGGGGAGCTGTTTTTT.

This clonotype showed up just a few times. The rearrangement links TRBV20-1 to TRBJ2-7, with D uncertain. The germline gives CDR1 DFQATT, CDR2 SNEGSKA (reference sequence). Trimming removed 1 base at V and 3 bases at J, with 10 bases between. The CDR3 sequence is 13 residues long. In DNA form, the CDR3 reads TGCAGTGCTAGAGGGGATCTGTTCTACGAGCAGTACTTC. Encoded protein: CSARGDLFYEQYF.

This chain joins TRBV20-1 and TRBJ2-1; TRBD2 matches at 7 bases. The length of the CDR3 is 15 residues. Germline V CDR1 and CDR2: DFQATT, SNEGSKA (reference sequence). With V trimmed by 3 bases and J by 0 bases, 5 bases remained unmatched. Here the CDR3 reads CSASRGSVSYNEQFF. DNA for the CDR3: TGCAGTGCTAGTCGCGGGAGTGTCTCCTACAATGAGCAGTTCTTC.

Only a few counts were recorded for this clonotype. CDR3 sequence: CASIRDTGELFF. CDR3 nucleotide sequence: TGTGCCAGCATTAGGGACACCGGGGAGCTGTTTTTT. V is TRBV12-3 or TRBV12-4 and J is TRBJ2-2, with D uncertain. Trimming left V 7 bases short and J 3 bases short, with 6 bases between. The CDR3 runs to 12 residues.

The chain recombines TRBV12-3 or TRBV12-4 with TRBJ2-1; 12 bases are shared with TRBD2. The V and J ends lost 6 bases and 8 bases, in that order; junction bases with no gene match: 8. This CDR3 comprises 15 residues. DNA for the CDR3: TGTGCCAGCAGCTCTTGGCCTAGCGGGAGGGATGAGCAGTTCTTC. It yields the protein CASSSWPSGRDEQFF.

This clonotype has at least ten counts. The chain is built from TRBV11-1 and TRBJ2-2, with 10 bases aligning to TRBD1. Trimming at V came to 4 bases and at J to 6 bases, leaving 8 bases not matched to a gene. Germline V lookup: CDR1 SGHAT, CDR2 FQDESV (reference sequence). This CDR3 region has 16 residues. The CDR3 DNA is TGTGCCAGCAGCTCATGGGGGACAGGGGCCGCCGGGGAGCTGTTTTTT. Amino acid sequence: CASSSWGTGAAGELFF.

V and J are TRBV4-3 and TRBJ2-1, with TRBD2 matching 12 bases. The germline CDR1 and CDR2 sequences are LGHNA and YSLEER. The CDR3 runs to 18 residues. V trimming: 0 bases; J trimming: 2 bases; junction bases outside the gene matches: 5. The CDR3 DNA reads TGCGCCAGCAGCCAAGATTCTAGCGGGAGGGTCACCTACAATGAGCAGTTCTTC. The encoded protein is CASSQDSSGRVTYNEQFF.

This clonotype came up a few times. The chain combines TRBV5-1 with TRBJ2-1, with 9 bases matching TRBD2. From germline, CDR1 is SGHRS and CDR2 YFSETQ. The CDR3 sequence is 15 residues long. V lost 5 bases to trimming and J lost 0 bases; unmatched junction nucleotides: 3. CDR3 sequence (DNA): TGCGCCAGCAGGGTAGCGGGAGTCTCCTACAATGAGCAGTTCTTC. It is translated as CASRVAGVSYNEQFF.

This clonotype was counted many times. The rearrangement uses TRBV20-1 and TRBJ2-7, with 8 bases fitting TRBD1. Germline loops: CDR1 DFQATT, CDR2 SNEGSKA (reference sequence). The V and J ends lost 5 bases and 6 bases, in that order; junction bases with no gene match: 9. The CDR3 length is 13 residues. CDR3 coding DNA: TGCAGTGCTCCGGGACAGGCGAGGCGCGAGCAGTACTTC. Translation: CSAPGQARREQYF.

Only a few counts were recorded for this clonotype. V and J are TRBV4-1 and TRBJ2-7; a weak D match, TRBD1 (6 bases). CDR3 size: 14 residues. Trimming left V 2 bases short and J 5 bases short, with 13 bases between. The V gene's germline CDR1 is MGHRA and CDR2 YSYEKL. CDR3 in amino acids: CASSQIDRNHEQYF. As DNA, the CDR3 is TGCGCCAGCAGCCAAATAGACAGGAACCACGAGCAGTACTTC.

There are a few counts of this clonotype. This sequence joins TRBV7-2 and TRBJ1-4; weak D call: TRBD1 (5 bases). V dropped 4 bases and J dropped 5 bases, with 14 bases sitting between them. CDR3 length: 15 residues. CDR1 and CDR2 (germline): SGHTA, FQGNSA. CDR3 region: CASSSRQILNEKLFF. CDR3 coding DNA: TGTGCCAGCAGCTCCCGACAGATATTGAATGAAAAACTGTTTTTT.

This clonotype was seen only a few times. The junction departs from germline at one end; a sequencing error may be responsible. The chain recombines TRBV7-7 with TRBJ2-3; 10 bases are a match to TRBD2. The CDR3 is 16 residues long. Germline loops: CDR1 SSHAT, CDR2 FNYEAQ (reference sequence). The CDR3 nucleotides are TGTGCTAGCAGCATCGGACTAGCGGCCGGCACAGATACGCAGTATTTT. As protein: CASSIGLAAGTDTQYF.

The sample holds a few counts of this clonotype. The chain employs TRBV12-3 or TRBV12-4 and TRBJ2-3; D is possibly TRBD1 (5 bases). This CDR3 is 16 amino acids long. V dropped 6 bases and J dropped 1 base, with 17 bases sitting between them. The CDR3 bases are TGTGCCAGCAGGCGATCCAGGGTCTTGGGCACAGATACGCAGTATTTT. Protein product: CASRRSRVLGTDTQYF.

This chain joins TRBV5-5 and TRBJ2-1; D gene ambiguous. Germline CDR1 is SGHKS and CDR2 is YYEKEE (reference sequence). CDR3 length: 14 residues. V dropped 5 bases and J dropped 2 bases, with 11 bases sitting between them. CDR3: CASRPRLPYNEQFF. CDR3 in DNA: TGTGCCAGCAGGCCCAGGCTCCCCTACAATGAGCAGTTCTTC.

This sequence joins TRBV29-1 and TRBJ1-5; 7 bases agree with TRBD1. The germline V gene has CDR1 SQVTM and CDR2 ANQGSEA. The CDR3 spans 14 residues. The junction had 6 bases not matched to a gene; V was cut back by 7 bases and J by 0 bases. CDR3 DNA: TGCAGCGCTTTGACAGGGTATAGCAATCAGCCCCAGCATTTT. It is translated as CSALTGYSNQPQHF.

This clonotype was detected only a few times. The chain has TRBV5-1 and TRBJ2-2; D may correspond to TRBD1 or TRBD2 (5 bases each). Germline CDR1 SGHRS, CDR2 YFSETQ. Trimming cost V 7 bases and J 0 bases, with 10 bases left between them. The CDR3 spans 14 residues. The chain's CDR3 is CASEGFANTGELFF. As DNA, the CDR3 is TGCGCCAGCGAGGGGTTCGCGAACACCGGGGAGCTGTTTTTT.

The rearrangement joins TRBV10-1 to TRBJ2-1, with 8 bases aligning to TRBD1. Trimming removed 5 bases from V and 1 base from J; junction bases left unmatched: 10. The CDR3 has 17 amino acids. Germline CDR1 and CDR2: WNHNN and SYGVQD (reference sequence). The CDR3 spells CASSSSTGEGSYNEQFF. CDR3 nucleotides: TGCGCCAGCAGTTCCTCGACAGGGGAAGGGTCCTACAATGAGCAGTTCTTC.

The V call is TRBV9, the J call TRBJ2-1, with D possibly TRBD1 on 6 matching bases. V was trimmed by 0 bases and J by 2 bases, leaving 9 bases between them. Germline CDR1 and CDR2: SGDLS and YYNGEE. CDR3 size: 15 residues. This CDR3 is CASSVEGDAYNEQFF. DNA for the CDR3: TGTGCCAGCAGCGTAGAGGGGGACGCCTACAATGAGCAGTTCTTC.

The chain joins TRBV4-3 to TRBJ2-1; D might be TRBD2 (5 bases). V dropped 1 base and J dropped 6 bases, with 16 bases sitting between them. CDR3 size: 16 residues. The V gene's germline CDR1 is LGHNA and CDR2 YSLEER. The CDR3 DNA reads TGCGCCAGCAGCCAAGGGATCGGGATCTCGTTCAATGAGCAGTTCTTC. Its translation: CASSQGIGISFNEQFF.

This clonotype was seen only a few times. This sequence joins TRBV4-2 and TRBJ1-4; no reliable D call. This CDR3 is built from 14 residues. Germline V lookup: CDR1 LGHNA, CDR2 YNFKEQ. Trimming shortened V by 0 bases and J by 7 bases, and 9 bases separated the two germline ends. CDR3 amino acids: CASSQDAQSEKLFF. In nucleotides, the CDR3 is TGTGCCAGCAGCCAAGATGCTCAAAGTGAAAAACTGTTTTTT.

This clonotype was seen a few times. The chain joins TRBV4-3 to TRBJ1-2; 9 bases are shared with TRBD1. CDR1 is LGHNA, CDR2 YSLEER, per germline. This CDR3 contains 17 residues. V was clipped by 1 base and J by 4 bases; unmatched bases: 10. In DNA form, the CDR3 reads TGCGCCAGCAGCCAAGTCCGCGGGACAGGGATTCTCTATGGCTACACCTTC. As protein: CASSQVRGTGILYGYTF.

The chain employs TRBV7-2 and TRBJ2-1, with a tentative D call TRBD2 (5 bases). This CDR3 is built from 16 residues. Per germline, CDR1 SGHTA and CDR2 FQGNSA. Trimming stripped 1 base from V and 0 bases from J, with 10 bases between. The CDR3 region has the DNA TGTGCCAGCAGCTTAGTAGGGCGGGCCTCCTACAATGAGCAGTTCTTC. It encodes CASSLVGRASYNEQFF.